Sequencing of this T cell receptor (beta chain) was carried out in a study of vaccination and CD4 T cells after COVID-19. The study sequenced cultured CD4+ T cell DNA using the Oncomine TCR Beta short-read assay. TCRdb independently ran MiXCR on the PCR reads; one entry per CDR3 protein. The table has 15,000 or so distinct CDR3 sequences, 45% seen once. Treatment reported: roughly 11-day PBMC culture with coronavirus spike peptide pools or control peptides (ViraFEST assay). The CDR3 spans 15 residues. Germline V gene sequence: CDR1 SNHLY, CDR2 FYNNEI. V lost 5 bases, J lost 1 base, and 7 bases stayed unmatched. Regarding this clonotype: Its target is not known.

The sequence was obtained from a human donor who received a COVID-19 vaccine. Material: CD4+ T cells from blood, cultured in vitro, obtained before SARS-CoV-2 vaccination. The V gene is TRBV2, the J gene TRBJ1-1; 7 nucleotides align to TRBD1. DNA of the CDR3: TGTGCCAGCAGTAAGATGACAGGGCGGAACACTGAAGCTTTCTTT. Protein: CASSKMTGRNTEAFF.